Listed here are 28 T cell receptor beta chains from one sample, sequenced in a study of CD8+CD57+ T cells in acquired aplastic anemia. Template material for TCR beta VDJ and CDR3 profiling consisted of genomic DNA. TCRdb re-called the reads with MiXCR, one entry per CDR3 protein. Of 400,000 to 600,000 distinct CDR3 sequences in the sample, approximately 32% are singletons; the top ten hold 0.8% to 0.85%. Selection for sequencing was limited to patients who had shown CD8+CD57+ cell expansion by flow cytometry. Sequencing input: sorted CD4+, CD8+, or CD8+CD57+ T cells (not recorded which) from PBMCs. The receptors come from a human donor with aplastic anemia.

The chain links TRBV25-1 to TRBJ1-2; the match to TRBD1 covers 8 bases. V lost 4 bases, J lost 3 bases, and 4 bases stayed unmatched. From germline, CDR1 is MGHDK and CDR2 SYGVNS. This CDR3 region has 14 residues. The CDR3 here is CASSATGAYYGYTF. The CDR3 DNA is TGTGCCAGCAGTGCGACAGGGGCGTACTATGGCTACACCTTC.

The chain couples TRBV4-1 to TRBJ2-1; no definite D call. Trimming took 1 base from V and 0 from J, leaving 10 bases between them. The CDR3 spans 16 residues. Looked up from germline, CDR1 is MGHRA and CDR2 is YSYEKL. CDR3 coding DNA: TGCGCCAGCAGCCAAGTAGACATTATCTCCTACAATGAGCAGTTCTTC. Protein sequence: CASSQVDIISYNEQFF.

The table lists this clonotype with a few counts. The V and J genes are TRBV6-1 and TRBJ1-5, with D possibly being TRBD1 (6 bases). Trimming stripped 3 bases from V and 7 bases from J, with 16 bases between. The germline CDR1 and CDR2 sequences are MNHNS and SASEGT. The CDR3 is made up of 15 amino acids. The CDR3 sequence is CASSDRGRPAQPQHF. CDR3 in DNA: TGTGCCAGCAGTGACAGGGGCCGACCGGCCCAGCCCCAGCATTTT.

This clonotype was counted a single time. The chain couples TRBV15 to TRBJ1-2, with 7 bases aligning to TRBD1. CDR3 length: 16 amino acids. Trimming removed 7 bases from V and 4 bases from J; junction bases left unmatched: 15. CDR1 is LNHNV and CDR2 is YYDKDF in the germline V gene (reference sequence). CDR3 DNA sequence: TGTGCCACCACCAAAGGGGGCACAGGGGTTCCCTATGGCTACACCTTC. Its translation: CATTKGGTGVPYGYTF.

As for this clonotype: It may be a read error: a sequence one base away is much more abundant. CDR3 nucleotide sequence: TGTGCCAGCACGCGGACAGGGACCCACGAGCAGTACTTC. Protein product: CASTRTGTHEQYF. The chain employs TRBV2 and TRBJ2-7; TRBD1 agrees at 8 bases. J was trimmed by 5 bases and V by 7 bases; bases with no gene match: 7. This CDR3 has 13 residues. Germline loops: CDR1 SNHLY, CDR2 FYNNEI.

This clonotype was counted many times. The rearrangement joins TRBV10-3 to TRBJ1-3, with D maybe TRBD1 (6 bases). The CDR3 has 15 residues. Germline CDR1 is ENHRY and CDR2 is SYGVKD. V lost 4 bases and J lost 0, with 10 bases in between. The CDR3 DNA is TGTGCCATCAGTGTTGGCAGGGGCTCTGGAAACACCATATATTTT. The encoded protein is CAISVGRGSGNTIYF.

This clonotype was counted many times. The chain carries TRBV7-8 and TRBJ2-3; no definite D call. The CDR3 is 13 amino acids. In germline, CDR1 is SGHVS, CDR2 FQNEAQ. Trimming shortened V by 6 bases and J by 6 bases, and 13 bases separated the two germline ends. CDR3 nucleotide sequence: TGTGCCAGCAGTAAACGCGTGTCCGATACGCAGTATTTT. Its protein is CASSKRVSDTQYF.

This clonotype showed up many times. This chain uses TRBV15 with TRBJ1-5, with no clear D. The CDR3 sequence is 18 residues long. Trimming removed 0 bases from V and 0 bases from J, with 15 bases in between. The germline V gene encodes CDR1 LNHNV and CDR2 YYDKDF (reference sequence). The CDR3 region has the DNA TGTGCCACCAGCAGAGATATTGTGACCCAAAATAGCAATCAGCCCCAGCATTTT. Protein: CATSRDIVTQNSNQPQHF.

This sequence joins TRBV7-6 and TRBJ2-5; D remains unclear. The CDR3 is made up of 11 amino acids. Trimming left V 6 bases short and J 5 bases short, with 7 bases between. Per germline, CDR1 SGHVS and CDR2 FNYEAQ. The CDR3 coding sequence is TGTGCCAGCAGTAAGCGTGAGACCCAGTACTTC. Amino acids: CASSKRETQYF.

The rearrangement joins TRBV19 to TRBJ1-1, with D tentatively TRBD1 (6 bases). The V and J ends lost 1 base and 3 bases respectively, with 12 bases between them. Germline-derived CDR1 and CDR2 are LNHDA and SQIVND (reference sequence). The CDR3 contains 15 residues. CDR3 in DNA: TGTGCCAGTAGTATAGGGACAGTCAGGGACACTGAAGCTTTCTTT. The encoded protein is CASSIGTVRDTEAFF.

The chain carries TRBV29-1 and TRBJ1-2; unclear D gene. The CDR3 runs to 11 residues. Germline values: CDR1 SQVTM, CDR2 ANQGSEA. V lost 7 bases to trimming and J lost 5 bases, with 11 bases between them. CDR3 bases: TGCAGCGCGGACCTTGGGTATGGCTACACCTTC. Protein product: CSADLGYGYTF.

The chain employs TRBV28 and TRBJ1-2, with no clear D. The ends were cut back, 5 bases at V and 4 bases at J, with 11 bases in the middle. Germline assignment: CDR1 MDHEN and CDR2 SYDVKM. This CDR3 has 13 amino acids. In DNA, the CDR3 is TGTGCCAGCAGTACCCAAACACTCTATGGCTACACCTTC. The encoded protein is CASSTQTLYGYTF.

Details on this clonotype: One end of the junction fails to match germline, which may point to a read error. The chain joins TRBV19 to TRBJ2-1; no definite D call. The CDR3 has 15 amino acids. The germline V gene encodes CDR1 LNHDA and CDR2 SQIVND (reference sequence). The CDR3 sequence is CASTRHAGPLQEQSF. CDR3 bases: TGTGCCAGTACCAGACATGCAGGTCCACTCCAGGAGCAGTCCTTC.

Ten or more counts support this clonotype. V usage is TRBV14 and J usage is TRBJ1-6, with no clear D. Trimming pared 0 bases from V and 7 bases from J, leaving 10 bases between. This CDR3 contains 15 residues. From germline, CDR1 is SGHDN and CDR2 FVKESK. The CDR3 coding sequence is TGTGCCAGCAGCCAAGAATTGGGTGGCAATTCACCCCTCCACTTT. Amino acids: CASSQELGGNSPLHF.

This chain connects TRBV20-1 to TRBJ2-1, with 10 bases identical to TRBD2. The CDR3 is made up of 13 amino acids. V lost 6 bases and J lost 6; bases outside the gene matches: 5. Germline lookup yields CDR1 DFQATT and CDR2 SNEGSKA (reference sequence). CDR3 nucleotides: TGCAGTGCGGAAAGCGGGAGGGCCAATGAGCAGTTCTTC. Amino acids: CSAESGRANEQFF.

Comment on this clonotype: This may stem from a read error, because a much larger clone lies one nucleotide away. The gene calls are TRBV24-1 and TRBJ1-6, with D maybe TRBD1 (5 bases). The CDR3 is made up of 13 amino acids. V was pared by 4 bases and J by 11 bases, with 11 bases between. CDR1 KGHDR and CDR2 SFDVKD come from the germline V gene. CDR3 region: CATSDGHITPLHF. In DNA, the CDR3 is TGTGCCACCAGTGACGGACACATTACACCCCTCCACTTT.

This clonotype was picked up many times. The genes are TRBV6-5 and TRBJ1-5; no definite D call. V was pared by 4 bases and J by 6 bases, with 16 bases between. The CDR3 has 15 amino acids. CDR1 and CDR2 (germline): MNHEY, SVGAGI. The DNA of the CDR3 is TGTGCCAGCAGTTCGTCTGGCGGTATCGGTCAGCCCCAGCATTTT. Translating gives CASSSSGGIGQPQHF.

The rearrangement links TRBV11-2 to TRBJ2-2; the match to TRBD2 covers 8 bases. The CDR3 sequence is 16 residues long. V shed 1 base, J shed 4 bases, and the junction held 5 bases outside the gene matches. The V gene's germline CDR1 is SGHAT and CDR2 FQNNGV. The CDR3 loop reads CASSLVGRGGTGELFF. The CDR3 nucleotides read TGTGCCAGCAGCTTAGTAGGTCGGGGGGGCACCGGGGAGCTGTTTTTT.

This clonotype was seen only a few times. V and J are TRBV3-1 and TRBJ2-4; D unresolved. The CDR3 totals 14 residues. V shed 4 bases and J shed 7 bases, with 14 bases lying between them. CDR1 is LGHDT, CDR2 YNNKEL, per germline (reference sequence). The CDR3 here is CASSLQVVGNIQYF. CDR3 DNA sequence: TGTGCCAGCAGCCTTCAGGTGGTGGGGAACATTCAGTACTTC.

This clonotype was recorded a few times. V usage is TRBV11-2 and J usage is TRBJ2-3; 8 positions agree with TRBD2. The CDR3 extends over 15 amino acids. The V gene end was trimmed by 6 bases and the J gene end by 6 bases; junction bases not matched to a gene: 11. Germline CDR1 and CDR2: SGHAT and FQNNGV. CDR3 sequence (DNA): TGTGCCAGCAGTTCGTCGGGAGGCGGGAGGGATACGCAGTATTTT. Its protein is CASSSSGGGRDTQYF.

There are a few counts of this clonotype. The chain joins TRBV5-1 to TRBJ2-5; D assignment may be TRBD1 or TRBD2 (5 bases each). Trimming shortened V by 6 bases and J by 2 bases, and 26 bases separated the two germline ends. The length of the CDR3 is 18 residues. Germline V CDR1 and CDR2: SGHRS, YFSETQ. CDR3 loop: CASKLVVGPIVGQETQYF. The DNA for the CDR3 is TGCGCCAGCAAGTTAGTTGTGGGACCCATTGTGGGGCAAGAGACCCAGTACTTC.

The chain has TRBV11-2 and TRBJ1-4; TRBD1 is a possible D gene (5 bases). In germline, CDR1 is SGHAT, CDR2 FQNNGV. The CDR3 extends over 16 amino acids. V was trimmed by 1 base and J by 2 bases, leaving 11 bases between them. The CDR3 spells CASSLVQGSTNEKLFF. The CDR3 nucleotides read TGTGCCAGCAGCTTAGTCCAGGGTTCGACTAATGAAAAACTGTTTTTT.

The CDR3 DNA sequence: TGTGCCAGCAGTCGACTAGCGGGTACGGACTATGGCTACACCTTC. As protein: CASSRLAGTDYGYTF. This chain joins TRBV2 and TRBJ1-2; D is ambiguous. Germline CDR1 reads SNHLY; CDR2 reads FYNNEI. The V end lost 5 bases, the J end lost 3 bases, and 16 bases lay between the germline ends. The CDR3 contains 15 residues. Complete variable domain (other parts from reference TRBV2 and TRBJ1-2): EPEVTQTPSHQVTQMGQEVILRCVPISNHLYFYWYRQILGQKVEFLVSFYNNEISEKSEIFDDQFSVERPDGSNFTLKIRSTKLEDSAMYFCASSRLAGTDYGYTFGSGTRLTVV.

A few counts support this clonotype. The V gene is TRBV20-1, the J gene TRBJ2-5, with D maybe TRBD1 (6 bases). The V gene lost 3 bases and the J gene lost 5 bases, with 16 bases spanning the gap. The CDR3 is made up of 14 amino acids. Germline CDR1 DFQATT, CDR2 SNEGSKA (reference sequence). The DNA of the CDR3 is TGCAGTGCTAGCACAGGGATGGTTTGGGAGACCCAGTACTTC. Protein sequence: CSASTGMVWETQYF.

This clonotype was counted between two and nine times. The rearrangement uses TRBV5-1 and TRBJ1-2; 8 bases are shared with TRBD1. The CDR3 contains 18 residues. Trimming took 3 bases from V and 3 from J; bases not matched to a gene: 16. Germline values: CDR1 SGHRS, CDR2 YFSETQ. The CDR3 nucleotides are TGCGCCAGCAGCTCTACCCCGGGACAGGCGCTGAGAGACTATGGCTACACCTTC. As protein: CASSSTPGQALRDYGYTF.

This clonotype was seen once. The rearrangement joins TRBV5-1 to TRBJ2-7, with D perhaps being TRBD1 or TRBD2 (5 bases each). In germline, CDR1 is SGHRS, CDR2 YFSETQ. The V end lost 0 bases, the J end lost 1 base, and 17 bases lay between the germline ends. The CDR3 is made up of 17 amino acids. Here the CDR3 DNA reads TGCGCCAGCAGCTTGGGGACACCCGGGGATGGGTCCTACGAGCAGTACTTC. Translated: CASSLGTPGDGSYEQYF.

The chain combines TRBV9 with TRBJ1-1, with D perhaps TRBD1 (5 bases). Trimming took off 9 bases at V and 1 base at J, with 13 bases between the two ends. There are 13 residues in the CDR3. Germline V CDR1 and CDR2: SGDLS, YYNGEE. The CDR3 coding sequence is TGTGCCATAGCCAGGGAAGGGAACACTGAAGCTTTCTTT. It encodes CAIAREGNTEAFF. The entire variable domain, with the rest obtained from reference TRBV9 and TRBJ1-1, is as follows: DSGVTQTPKHLITATGQRVTLRCSPRSGDLSVYWYQQSLDQGLQFLIQYYNGEERAKGNILERFSAQQFPDLHSELNLSSLELGDSALYFCAIAREGNTEAFFGQGTRLTVV.

This chain links TRBV6-1 with TRBJ2-1; D ambiguous. Trimming shortened V by 5 bases and J by 6 bases, and 17 bases separated the two germline ends. From germline, CDR1 is MNHNS and CDR2 SASEGT. The CDR3 contains 15 residues. The CDR3 region has the DNA TGTGCCAGCAGTATTTTCCCCGACTTGGGCAATGAGCAGTTCTTC. It specifies CASSIFPDLGNEQFF.